These 18 T cell receptor beta chains came from one sample sequenced in a study of blood T cells in healthy people across ages. With a J-beta primer mix and a sample-barcoded 5' primer, a second PCR ran 7 to 11 cycles. TCRdb recomputed calls from the 5' RACE reads with MiXCR, one row per CDR3 protein. The data hold more than 900,000 distinct CDR3 sequences, with roughly a quarter observed a single time. This sample was shared with a second study, whose subject was T cells of mothers and their children.

The specimen was blood. Receptors were obtained from a girl between 2 and 10 years old in good health.

The J gene is TRBJ2-1, the V gene TRBV2; tentatively, D is TRBD2 (6 bases). The DNA matches TRBJ2-5 better at its end, which makes the J call doubtful. The CDR3 runs to 14 residues. Germline CDR1 is SNHLY and CDR2 is FYNNEI. The CDR3 protein is CARGTEYTLGTQYF. Written as DNA, the CDR3 is TGTGCCCGCGGGACGGAGTATACCTTGGGAACCCAGTACTTC.

This clonotype was seen repeatedly, ten times or more. The chain uses TRBV6-2 or TRBV6-3 and TRBJ2-6; D remains ambiguous. Germline V gives CDR1 MNHEY, CDR2 SVGEGT. The CDR3 totals 14 residues. Trimming shortened V by 2 bases and J by 0 bases, and 2 bases separated the two germline ends. CDR3 DNA sequence: TGTGCCAGCAGTTACGCCTCTGGGGCCAACGTCCTGACTTTC. It yields the protein CASSYASGANVLTF.

The chain employs TRBV3-1 and TRBJ2-5; 9 bases match TRBD2. The last part of the DNA fits TRBJ2-1 better; the J call may be wrong. The CDR3 sequence is 15 residues long. CDR1 and CDR2 (germline): LGHDT, YNNKEL (reference sequence). CDR3 sequence reads: CASSPQGLASNEQFF. The CDR3 DNA reads TGTGCCAGCAGCCCCCAGGGACTAGCTTCCAATGAGCAGTTCTTC.

Only a few counts were recorded for this clonotype. The rearrangement uses TRBV27 and TRBJ1-1; D is uncertain. In germline, CDR1 is MNHEY, CDR2 SMNVEV (reference sequence). CDR3 length: 13 residues. Trimming pared 5 bases from V and 0 bases from J, leaving 7 bases between. CDR3 sequence: CASSRIMNTEAFF. In DNA form, the CDR3 reads TGTGCCAGCAGTAGAATTATGAACACTGAAGCTTTCTTT.

The count of this clonotype is one. The genes are TRBV20-1 and TRBJ2-1; D is ambiguous. The germline gives CDR1 DFQATT, CDR2 SNEGSKA (reference sequence). The CDR3 is made up of 11 amino acids. The V gene lost 6 bases and the J gene lost 15 bases, with 18 bases spanning the gap. CDR3 residues: CSAARQADLFF. CDR3 bases: TGCAGTGCGGCAAGACAAGCTGATCTGTTCTTC.

V is TRBV28 and J is TRBJ1-5; D remains ambiguous. CDR1 and CDR2 from the germline V gene are MDHEN and SYDVKM. With 8 bases removed from V and 5 bases from J, the gap between germline ends came to 28 bases. CDR3 size: 18 residues. CDR3 sequence: CASGYSSGRRNPDQPQHF. The CDR3 bases are TGTGCCAGCGGCTACTCTTCGGGCAGAAGGAACCCCGATCAGCCCCAGCATTTT.

This clonotype was seen more than once but under ten times. The genes are TRBV6-1 and TRBJ2-3, with 14 bases lining up with TRBD2. The J segment lost 3 bases and the V segment lost 6 bases, leaving 11 bases of the junction unmatched. Per germline, CDR1 MNHNS and CDR2 SASEGT. The CDR3 has 18 amino acids. The CDR3: CASRNPFGLAGGTDTQYF. In DNA, the CDR3 is TGTGCCAGCAGAAACCCTTTCGGACTAGCGGGAGGAACAGATACGCAGTATTTT.

This chain links TRBV18 with TRBJ1-1; 10 bases match TRBD1. J lost 2 bases, V lost 4 bases, and 10 bases had no gene match. Germline V gives CDR1 KGHSH, CDR2 LQKENI. CDR3 length: 17 amino acids. The CDR3 sequence: CASSRDRDRGPNTEAFF. CDR3 bases: TGTGCCAGCTCACGGGACCGAGACAGGGGGCCAAACACTGAAGCTTTCTTT.

This clonotype was seen just once. Since a much larger clone is just one base distant, this may be a read error. The V gene is TRBV7-8, the J gene TRBJ2-7; a possible D gene is TRBD1 (6 bases). CDR1 is SGHVS and CDR2 is FQNEAQ in the germline V gene. V lost 5 bases and J lost 5, with 10 bases in between. The CDR3 totals 12 residues. CDR3 DNA sequence: TGTGCCAGCAGCATACAGGGACACGAGCAGTACTTC. Translated: CASSIQGHEQYF.

In regard to this clonotype: The junction does not match germline at one end; this may be a read error. This chain links TRBV7-9 with TRBJ2-5; 11 bases map to TRBD2. Germline assignment: CDR1 SEHNR and CDR2 FQNEAQ (reference sequence). CDR3 length: 14 amino acids. The CDR3 DNA follows: TGTGCCAGCAGCTTAGTTGGTAGCGGGGGGGCCAAGTTCTTC. It specifies CASSLVGSGGAKFF. Full variable domain (outside the CDR3, taken from reference TRBV7-9 and TRBJ2-5): DTGVSQNPRHKITKRGQNVTFRCDPISEHNRLYWYRQTLGQGPEFLTYFQNEAQLEKSRLLSDRFSAERPKGSFSTLEIQRTEQGDSAMYLCASSLVGSGGAKFFGPGTRLLVL.

The J gene is TRBJ2-3, the V gene TRBV29-1, with 7 bases that match TRBD2. CDR1 is SQVTM, CDR2 ANQGSEA, per germline. V dropped 4 bases and J dropped 12; count of bases not matched to a gene: 7. The CDR3 totals 11 residues. The CDR3: CSVGLAEAQYF. The CDR3 coding sequence is TGCAGCGTTGGTCTAGCGGAAGCACAGTATTTT.

V usage is TRBV6-5 and J usage is TRBJ1-1; TRBD1 agrees at 8 bases. Germline V CDR1 and CDR2: MNHEY, SVGAGI. Trimming removed 5 bases from V and 11 bases from J; junction bases left unmatched: 10. The CDR3 contains 13 residues. The CDR3 DNA follows: TGTGCCAGCAGTATACAGGGGGGCCCACATGCTTTCTTT. This codes for CASSIQGGPHAFF.

The chain recombines TRBV7-2 with TRBJ2-7; D is undetermined. Germline V CDR1 and CDR2: SGHTA, FQGNSA. Trimming left V 4 bases short and J 4 bases short, with 14 bases between. CDR3 length: 14 residues. CDR3 residues: CASSSRWIAYEQYF. The CDR3 DNA follows: TGTGCCAGCAGCTCCCGGTGGATAGCTTACGAGCAGTACTTC.

V is TRBV6-2 or TRBV6-3 and J is TRBJ1-4, with no clear D. Per the germline V gene, CDR1 is MNHEY and CDR2 is SVGEGT. V was pared by 8 bases and J by 3 bases, with 13 bases between. The CDR3 runs 14 residues. CDR3 region: CASRPDGANEKLFF. The CDR3 region has the DNA TGTGCCAGCCGCCCAGATGGGGCTAATGAAAAACTGTTTTTT.

This clonotype has only a few counts. The V call is TRBV20-1, the J call TRBJ2-2; maybe TRBD1 (5 bases). In germline, CDR1 is DFQATT, CDR2 SNEGSKA (reference sequence). The CDR3 has 14 amino acids. V lost 6 bases and J 1 base, leaving 12 bases between the germline ends. The chain's CDR3 is CSAVDTWNTGELFF. DNA for the CDR3: TGCAGTGCCGTGGACACATGGAACACCGGGGAGCTGTTTTTT.

This clonotype was picked up a small number of times. V gene TRBV4-1 combines with J gene TRBJ2-1; no definite D call. V gave up 0 bases and J gave up 10 bases, with 22 bases separating them. The germline V gene has CDR1 MGHRA and CDR2 YSYEKL. The length of the CDR3 is 17 residues. CDR3 protein: CASSQEAQAMPLGEQFF. CDR3 nucleotide sequence: TGCGCCAGCAGCCAAGAAGCTCAGGCAATGCCCCTGGGGGAGCAGTTCTTC.

This clonotype came up a few times. CDR3: CASSILGQPYEQYF. CDR3 nucleotide sequence: TGTGCCAGTAGTATATTGGGACAACCCTACGAGCAGTACTTC. V gene TRBV19 combines with J gene TRBJ2-7; a possible D gene is TRBD1 (6 bases). Germline V lookup: CDR1 LNHDA, CDR2 SQIVND (reference sequence). With 2 bases removed from V and 2 bases from J, the gap between germline ends came to 10 bases. This CDR3 comprises 14 residues.

This clonotype was counted between two and nine times. The V gene is TRBV7-3, the J gene TRBJ2-3, with D unclear. The CDR3 is 14 residues long. The V gene's germline CDR1 is SGHTA and CDR2 FQGTGA. V lost 6 bases and J lost 2, with 12 bases in between. In DNA form, the CDR3 reads TGTGCCAGCAGTCAAGATGGAGCCACAGATACGCAGTATTTT. This codes for CASSQDGATDTQYF.